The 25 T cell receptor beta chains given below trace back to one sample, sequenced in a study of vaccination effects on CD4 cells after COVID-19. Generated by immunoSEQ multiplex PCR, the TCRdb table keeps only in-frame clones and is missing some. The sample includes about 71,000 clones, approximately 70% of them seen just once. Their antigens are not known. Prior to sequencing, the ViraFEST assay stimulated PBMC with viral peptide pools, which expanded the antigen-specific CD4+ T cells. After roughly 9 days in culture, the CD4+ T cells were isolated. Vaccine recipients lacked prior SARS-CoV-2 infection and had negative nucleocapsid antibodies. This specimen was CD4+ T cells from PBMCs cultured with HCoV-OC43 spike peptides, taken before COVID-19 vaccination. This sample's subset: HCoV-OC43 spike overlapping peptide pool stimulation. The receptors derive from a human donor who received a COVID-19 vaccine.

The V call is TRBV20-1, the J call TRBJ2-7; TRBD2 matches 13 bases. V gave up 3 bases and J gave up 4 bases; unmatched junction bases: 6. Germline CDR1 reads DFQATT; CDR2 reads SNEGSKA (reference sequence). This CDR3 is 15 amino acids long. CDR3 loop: CSASPRTSGGYEQYV. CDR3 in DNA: TGCAGTGCTAGTCCACGGACTAGCGGGGGTTACGAGCAGTACGTC.

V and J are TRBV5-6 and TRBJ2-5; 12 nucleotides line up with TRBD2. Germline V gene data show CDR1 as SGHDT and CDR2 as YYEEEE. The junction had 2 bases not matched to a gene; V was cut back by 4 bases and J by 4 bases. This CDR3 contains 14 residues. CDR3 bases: TGTGCCAGCAGCGAGACTAGCGGGGGAGAGACCCAGTACTTC. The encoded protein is CASSETSGGETQYF. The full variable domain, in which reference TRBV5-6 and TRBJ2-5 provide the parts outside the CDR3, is DAGVTQSPTHLIKTRGQQVTLRCSPKSGHDTVSWYQQALGQGPQFIFQYYEEEERQRGNFPDRFSGHQFPNYSSELNVNALLLGDSALYLCASSETSGGETQYFGPGTRLLVL.

CDR3 nucleotides: TGTGCCACCAGTGACCAGGGACAGGGAAGACATGAGCAGTTCTTC. Amino acids: CATSDQGQGRHEQFF. The chain combines TRBV24-1 with TRBJ2-1; 9 bases are a match to TRBD1. Germline trimming cut 4 bases from V and 8 bases from J; bases unmatched to any gene: 8. CDR1 KGHDR and CDR2 SFDVKD come from the germline V gene. This CDR3 has 15 amino acids.

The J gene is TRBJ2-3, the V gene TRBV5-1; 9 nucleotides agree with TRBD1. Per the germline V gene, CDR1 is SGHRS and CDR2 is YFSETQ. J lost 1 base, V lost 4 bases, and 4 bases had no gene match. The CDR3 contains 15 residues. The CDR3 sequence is CASSDRDRGTDTQYF. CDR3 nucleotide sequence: TGCGCCAGCAGCGACCGGGACAGGGGCACAGATACGCAGTATTTT.

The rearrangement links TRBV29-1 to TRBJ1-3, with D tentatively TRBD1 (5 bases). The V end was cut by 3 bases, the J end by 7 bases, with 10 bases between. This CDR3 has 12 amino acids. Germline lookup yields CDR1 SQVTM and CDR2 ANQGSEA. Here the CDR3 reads CSVDYGANTIYF. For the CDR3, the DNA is TGCAGCGTTGATTACGGGGCGAACACCATATATTTT.

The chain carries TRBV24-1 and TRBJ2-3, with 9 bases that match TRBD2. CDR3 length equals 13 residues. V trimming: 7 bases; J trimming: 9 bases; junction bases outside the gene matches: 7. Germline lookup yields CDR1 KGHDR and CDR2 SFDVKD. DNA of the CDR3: TGTGCCACCAGGACTAGCGGTACGGACACGCAGTATTTT. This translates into CATRTSGTDTQYF.

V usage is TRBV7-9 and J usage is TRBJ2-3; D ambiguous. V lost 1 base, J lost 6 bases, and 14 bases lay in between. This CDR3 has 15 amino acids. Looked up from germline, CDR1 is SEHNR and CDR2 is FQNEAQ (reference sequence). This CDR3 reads CASSLEGSNLDTQYF. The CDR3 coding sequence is TGTGCCAGCAGCTTAGAAGGTAGTAACTTGGATACGCAGTATTTT.

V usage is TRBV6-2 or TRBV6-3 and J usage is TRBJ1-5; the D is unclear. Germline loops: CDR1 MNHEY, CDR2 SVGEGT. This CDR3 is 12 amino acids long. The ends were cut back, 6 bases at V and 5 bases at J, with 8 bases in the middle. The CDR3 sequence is CASSGTDQPQHF. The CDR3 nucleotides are TGTGCCAGCAGCGGAACAGATCAGCCCCAGCATTTT.

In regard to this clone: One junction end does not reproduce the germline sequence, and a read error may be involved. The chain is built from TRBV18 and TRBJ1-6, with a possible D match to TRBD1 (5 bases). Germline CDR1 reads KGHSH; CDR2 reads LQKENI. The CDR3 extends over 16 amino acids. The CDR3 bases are TGTGCCAGCTCCCCGACAGCAAACTCCTATAATTTACCCCTCCACTTT. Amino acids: CASSPTANSYNLPLHF.

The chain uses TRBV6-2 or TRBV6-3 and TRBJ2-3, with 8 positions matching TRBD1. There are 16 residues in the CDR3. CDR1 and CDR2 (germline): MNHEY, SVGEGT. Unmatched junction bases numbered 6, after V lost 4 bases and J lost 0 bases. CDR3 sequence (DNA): TGTGCCAGCAGTTCCCGACGACAGGGGAGCACAGATACGCAGTATTTT. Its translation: CASSSRRQGSTDTQYF.

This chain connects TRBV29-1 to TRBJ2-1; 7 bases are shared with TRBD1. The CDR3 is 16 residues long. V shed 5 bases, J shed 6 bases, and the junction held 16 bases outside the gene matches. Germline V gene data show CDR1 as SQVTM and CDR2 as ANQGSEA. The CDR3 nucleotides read TGCAGCGTTCCTCCACCGGGACAGAGTGGAGTCAATGAGCAGTTCTTC. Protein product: CSVPPPGQSGVNEQFF.

CDR3 region: CASSFSGAETQYF. In nucleotides, the CDR3 is TGTGCCAGCAGCTTTAGCGGGGCCGAGACCCAGTACTTC. The chain employs TRBV5-4 and TRBJ2-5, with 8 bases fitting TRBD2. CDR1 is SGHNT, CDR2 YYREEE, per germline (reference sequence). The CDR3 runs 13 residues. V lost 2 bases, J lost 5 bases, and 2 bases stayed unmatched.

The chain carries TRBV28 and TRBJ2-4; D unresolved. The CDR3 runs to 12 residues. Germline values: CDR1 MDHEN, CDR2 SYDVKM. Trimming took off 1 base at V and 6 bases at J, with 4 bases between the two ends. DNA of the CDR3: TGTGCCAGCAGTTTATTAGGAAACATTCAGTACTTC. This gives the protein CASSLLGNIQYF. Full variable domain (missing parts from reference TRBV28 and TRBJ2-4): DVKVTQSSRYLVKRTGEKVFLECVQDMDHENMFWYRQDPGLGLRLIYFSYDVKMKEKGDIPEGYSVSREKKERFSLILESASTNQTSMYLCASSLLGNIQYFGAGTRLSVL.

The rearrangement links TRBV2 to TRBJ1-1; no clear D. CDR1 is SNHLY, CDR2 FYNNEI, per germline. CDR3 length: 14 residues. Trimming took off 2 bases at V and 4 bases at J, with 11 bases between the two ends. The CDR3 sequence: CASSELGSGTEAFF. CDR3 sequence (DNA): TGTGCCAGCAGTGAATTGGGGAGTGGCACTGAAGCTTTCTTT. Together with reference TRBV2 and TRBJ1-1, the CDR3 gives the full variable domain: EPEVTQTPSHQVTQMGQEVILRCVPISNHLYFYWYRQILGQKVEFLVSFYNNEISEKSEIFDDQFSVERPDGSNFTLKIRSTKLEDSAMYFCASSELGSGTEAFFGQGTRLTVV.

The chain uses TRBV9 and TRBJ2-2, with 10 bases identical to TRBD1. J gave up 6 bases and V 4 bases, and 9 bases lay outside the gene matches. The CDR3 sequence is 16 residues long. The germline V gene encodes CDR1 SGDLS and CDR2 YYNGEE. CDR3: CASSKRDRGSPGELFF. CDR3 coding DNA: TGTGCCAGCAGCAAGCGGGACAGGGGCAGCCCCGGGGAGCTGTTTTTT. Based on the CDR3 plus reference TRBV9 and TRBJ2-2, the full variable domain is DSGVTQTPKHLITATGQRVTLRCSPRSGDLSVYWYQQSLDQGLQFLIQYYNGEERAKGNILERFSAQQFPDLHSELNLSSLELGDSALYFCASSKRDRGSPGELFFGEGSRLTVL.

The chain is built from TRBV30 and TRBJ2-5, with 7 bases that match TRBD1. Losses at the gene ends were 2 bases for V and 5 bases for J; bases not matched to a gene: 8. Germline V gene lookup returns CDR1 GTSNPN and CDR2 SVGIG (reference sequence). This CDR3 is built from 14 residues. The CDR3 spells CAWSPNRGRETQYF. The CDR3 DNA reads TGTGCCTGGAGTCCTAACAGGGGCCGGGAGACCCAGTACTTC.

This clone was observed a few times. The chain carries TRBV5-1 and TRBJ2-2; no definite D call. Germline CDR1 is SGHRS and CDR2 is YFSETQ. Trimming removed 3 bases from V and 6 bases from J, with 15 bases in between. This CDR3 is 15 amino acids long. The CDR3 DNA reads TGCGCCAGCAGCTCGTCTAACGTCGGATCCGGGGAGCTGTTTTTT. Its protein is CASSSSNVGSGELFF.

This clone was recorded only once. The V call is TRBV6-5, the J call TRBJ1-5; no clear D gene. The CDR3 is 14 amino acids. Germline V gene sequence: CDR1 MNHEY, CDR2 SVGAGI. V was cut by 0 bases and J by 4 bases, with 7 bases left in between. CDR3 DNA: TGTGCCAGCAGTTACTCTGCCGGGAATCAGCCCCAGCATTTT. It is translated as CASSYSAGNQPQHF.

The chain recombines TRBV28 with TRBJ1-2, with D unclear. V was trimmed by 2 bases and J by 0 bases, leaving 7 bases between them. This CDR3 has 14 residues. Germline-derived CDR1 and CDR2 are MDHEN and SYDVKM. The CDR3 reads CASSLGNANYGYTF. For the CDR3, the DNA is TGTGCCAGCAGTTTAGGGAACGCTAACTATGGCTACACCTTC.

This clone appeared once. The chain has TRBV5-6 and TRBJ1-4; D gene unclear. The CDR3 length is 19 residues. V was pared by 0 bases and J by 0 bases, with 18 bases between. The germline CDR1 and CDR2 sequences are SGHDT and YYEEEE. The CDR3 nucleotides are TGTGCCAGCAGCTTGGCCCAAAGGTCGCGGGCTTCAACTAATGAAAAACTGTTTTTT. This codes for CASSLAQRSRASTNEKLFF.

The CDR3 protein is CSATDNYGYTF. Here the CDR3 DNA reads TGCAGTGCTACTGACAACTATGGCTACACCTTC. V usage is TRBV20-1 and J usage is TRBJ1-2; D is unclear. This CDR3 contains 11 residues. Germline V gives CDR1 DFQATT, CDR2 SNEGSKA (reference sequence). V gave up 4 bases and J gave up 2 bases, with 5 bases separating them.

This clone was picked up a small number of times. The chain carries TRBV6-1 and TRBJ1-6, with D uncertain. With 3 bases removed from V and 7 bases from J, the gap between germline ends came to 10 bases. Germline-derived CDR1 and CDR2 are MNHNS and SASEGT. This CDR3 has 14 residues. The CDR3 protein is CASSDRSRNSPLHF. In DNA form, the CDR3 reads TGTGCCAGCAGTGACAGGTCGCGGAATTCACCCCTCCACTTT.

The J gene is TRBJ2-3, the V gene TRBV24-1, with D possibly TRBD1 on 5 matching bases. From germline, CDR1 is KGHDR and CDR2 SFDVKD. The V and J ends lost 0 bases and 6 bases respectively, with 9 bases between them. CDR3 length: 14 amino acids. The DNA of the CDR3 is TGTGCCACCAGTGATTTGCCAGGGCTGGATACGCAGTATTTT. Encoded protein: CATSDLPGLDTQYF.

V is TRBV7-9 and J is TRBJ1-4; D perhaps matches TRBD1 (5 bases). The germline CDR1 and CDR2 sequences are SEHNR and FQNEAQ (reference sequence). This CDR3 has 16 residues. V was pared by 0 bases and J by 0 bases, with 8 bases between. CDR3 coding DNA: TGTGCCAGCAGCTTAGCCGGGGGAACAACTAATGAAAAACTGTTTTTT. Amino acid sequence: CASSLAGGTTNEKLFF.

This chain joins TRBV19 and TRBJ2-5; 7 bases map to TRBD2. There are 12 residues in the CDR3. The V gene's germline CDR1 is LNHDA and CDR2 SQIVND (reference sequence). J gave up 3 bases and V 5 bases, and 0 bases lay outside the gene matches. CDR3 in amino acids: CASSRGEETQYF. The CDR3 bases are TGTGCCAGTAGTCGGGGGGAAGAGACCCAGTACTTC.